One T cell receptor (beta chain) is described in this entry. How the authors handled the data: Reference gene primer amplification gave nucleated cell count estimates. The data were produced by immunoSEQ multiplex PCR, yet TCRdb's version contains in-frame clones alone and is incomplete. V and J calls and clone size are as listed in that table; D and trimming were resolved from the DNA. The repertoire holds about 58,000 clones, with around 89% as singletons. This record comes from a study of blood T cell repertoires in COVID-19. In the study overall: The study drew acute and convalescent COVID-19 samples from the United States, Italy and Spain. Sources were T cells, B-cell-depleted T cells, or PBMCs; the material itself was cDNA or gDNA.

Germline loops: CDR1 LNHDA, CDR2 SQIVND (reference sequence). V shed 10 bases and J 5 bases; nucleotides not matched to a gene: 12. There are 14 residues in the CDR3. Material for sequencing was peripheral blood. J is TRBJ2-5 and V is TRBV19, with 8 bases identical to TRBD2. This clonotype was obtained from a woman between 55 and 75 years old with active COVID-19. The CDR3 DNA sequence: TGTGCCACCTCAGTCGGACTAGCATGGGAGACCCAGTACTTC. It is translated as CATSVGLAWETQYF.